The clone carrying this T cell receptor (beta chain) was picked up one time. Sequencing was performed with immunoSEQ multiplex PCR; in TCRdb, only in-frame clones are kept and a portion is missing. This table holds more than 70,000 clones, 85% to 90% found once. The data stem from a study of blood T cell repertoires in COVID-19. CDR1 and CDR2 (germline): SGHRS, YFSETQ. V dropped 3 bases and J dropped 4; count of bases not matched to a gene: 4. The CDR3 has 14 residues. The chain couples TRBV5-1 to TRBJ1-5; TRBD1 agrees at 7 bases. Source material: peripheral blood. The receptor was isolated from a woman of 80 years or more in a cohort sampled during active or convalescent COVID-19. The CDR3 protein is CASSWDSGNQPQHF. The CDR3 DNA follows: TGCGCCAGCAGCTGGGACAGTGGGAATCAGCCCCAGCATTTT. Variable domain in full (rest from reference TRBV5-1 and TRBJ1-5): KAGVTQTPRYLIKTRGQQVTLSCSPISGHRSVSWYQQTPGQGLQFLFEYFSETQRNKGNFPGRFSGRQFSNSRSEMNVSTLELGDSALYLCASSWDSGNQPQHFGDGTRLSIL.